This entry features one T cell receptor beta chain sequence. In the authors' methods: Reference gene primer amplification yielded estimated nucleated cell counts. The repertoire was sequenced with immunoSEQ multiplex PCR; TCRdb's copy has only in-frame clones and lacks some. V and J calls and clone size are given by that table; D and trimming were obtained from the DNA. The profile shows roughly 65,000 clones, 85% to 90% of them singletons. The sample comes from a study of blood T cell repertoires in COVID-19. Turning to the study itself: The samples span acute and convalescent COVID-19 from the United States, Italy and Spain.

Germline loops: CDR1 ENHRY, CDR2 SYGVKD. This CDR3 region has 13 residues. Trimming removed 10 bases from V and 2 bases from J; junction bases left unmatched: 6. The gene calls are TRBV10-3 and TRBJ1-2; 8 nucleotides agree with TRBD1. The source is a woman of 80 years or more with active or convalescent COVID-19. Sequencing used peripheral blood. In nucleotides, the CDR3 is TGTGCCACCGCTCAGGGGGCCAACTATGGCTACACCTTC. Translating it yields CATAQGANYGYTF.